This T cell receptor (beta chain) was observed in a study of CD8 T cells in Susac syndrome. Study results and limitations: The authors acknowledged that the study's TCR sequencing and HLA analysis involved relatively few individuals.

Turning to this clonotype: Antigen unknown.

The RNA, about 0.5 to 1 ug, was put through reverse transcription using random hexamers. TCRdb re-derived calls from the immunoSEQ multiplex PCR reads in MiXCR, one entry per CDR3 protein. The profile covers around 71,000 distinct CDR3 sequences, with 85% to 95% appearing a single time and less than 0.16% taken by the ten largest. This CDR3 comprises 14 residues. Trimming at V came to 6 bases and at J to 1 base, leaving 6 bases not matched to a gene. Germline-derived CDR1 and CDR2 are MNHEY and SVGEGT. The source is a human donor with Susac syndrome. Sequencing was performed on CD4+ T cells from PBMCs. The rearrangement uses TRBV6-2 or TRBV6-3 and TRBJ2-7; 7 bases are shared with TRBD2. The CDR3, as DNA: TGTGCCAGCAGCCCCGGGGGGTCTTCCTACGAGCAGTACTTC. It is translated as CASSPGGSSYEQYF.